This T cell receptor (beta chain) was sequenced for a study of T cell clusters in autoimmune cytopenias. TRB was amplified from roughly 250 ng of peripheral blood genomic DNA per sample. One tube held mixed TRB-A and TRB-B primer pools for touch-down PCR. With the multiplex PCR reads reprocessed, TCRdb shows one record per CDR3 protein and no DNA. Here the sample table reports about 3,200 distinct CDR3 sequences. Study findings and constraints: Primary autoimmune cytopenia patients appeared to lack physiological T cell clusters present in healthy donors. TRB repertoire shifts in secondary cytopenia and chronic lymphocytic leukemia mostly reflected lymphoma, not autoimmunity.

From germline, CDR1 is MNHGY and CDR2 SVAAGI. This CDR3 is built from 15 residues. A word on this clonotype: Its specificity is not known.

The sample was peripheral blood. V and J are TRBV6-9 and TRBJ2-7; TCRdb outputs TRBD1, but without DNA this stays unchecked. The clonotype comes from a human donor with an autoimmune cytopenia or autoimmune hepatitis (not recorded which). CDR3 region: CACSATGTGGNEQYF.